The rows below give T cell receptor beta chains drawn from one sample of a study of PD-1 blockade in mismatch repair-deficient tumors. Method: immunoSEQ multiplex PCR; TCRdb's copy keeps in-frame clones and lacks some. Of some 51,000 clones in the sample, 81% were seen once. This specimen was peripheral blood, taken 20 weeks after starting pembrolizumab. Receptors originate from an adult with mismatch repair-deficient cancer. CDR3s include the opening cysteine and the closing phenylalanine or tryptophan. Fields, in order: clone size, D gene, CDR3 length, V gene, J gene, CDR3 protein, CDR3 DNA. A D gene is named only where the DNA matches it firmly. Size is stated for part of the rows, as once, few or many counts, or as a class when the clone is expanded.

-	-	14	TRBV5-6	TRBJ1-4	CASSLARRNEKLFF	TGTGCCAGCAGCTTGGCCCGCAGAAATGAAAAACTGTTTTTT
-	-	17	TRBV7-5	TRBJ2-1	CARSLLCQAGVYNEQFF	TGTGCCAGAAGCTTACTTTGCCAAGCGGGAGTATACAATGAGCAGTTCTTC
-	-	11	TRBV30	TRBJ2-7	CAWSPENEQYF	TGTGCCTGGAGCCCAGAGAACGAGCAGTACTTC
-	-	12	TRBV5-6	TRBJ1-1	CASSSRPEQAFF	TGTGCCAGCAGCTCCCGACCTGAGCAAGCTTTCTTT
-	-	13	TRBV6-6	TRBJ1-2	CASSYSTDYGYTF	TGTGCCAGCAGTTACTCGACAGACTATGGCTACACCTTC
few	TRBD2	16	TRBV9	TRBJ2-7	CASSAKTSGSVTEQYF	TGTGCCAGCAGCGCCAAGACTAGCGGGAGCGTAACCGAGCAGTACTTC
-	-	12	TRBV7-7	TRBJ2-2	CASSSEAGELFF	TGTGCTAGCAGCTCGGAGGCCGGGGAGCTGTTTTTT
-	TRBD1	16	TRBV5-1	TRBJ2-5	CASSLEMGQGKETQYF	TGCGCCAGCAGCTTGGAAATGGGACAGGGGAAAGAGACCCAGTACTTC
-	TRBD1	16	TRBV9	TRBJ2-5	CASSVDVTGGVQTQYF	TGTGCCAGCAGCGTAGATGTAACAGGGGGCGTCCAGACCCAGTACTTC
-	-	13	TRBV2	TRBJ1-1	CASSAYIGTEAFF	TGTGCCAGCAGTGCTTATATTGGCACTGAAGCTTTCTTT
-	-	15	TRBV6-1	TRBJ1-5	CASTSRWGLNQPQHF	TGTGCCAGCACCTCAAGGTGGGGGCTCAATCAGCCCCAGCATTTT
-	-	16	TRBV6-5	TRBJ1-5	CASSYGDAGLGQPQHF	TGTGCCAGCAGTTACGGAGACGCAGGTCTTGGTCAGCCCCAGCATTTT
-	-	17	TRBV2	TRBJ1-3	CASSESARRTSGNTIYF	TGTGCCAGCAGTGAATCGGCCAGAAGAACCTCTGGAAACACCATATATTTT
-	-	11	TRBV6-1	TRBJ1-5	CASTGPRAQHF	TGTGCCAGCACGGGGCCCCGGGCCCAGCATTTT
-	-	14	TRBV14	TRBJ2-2	CASSLQGGAGELFF	TGTGCCAGCAGCCTCCAAGGGGGGGCCGGGGAGCTGTTTTTT
-	-	16	TRBV2	TRBJ1-3	CASSEFLGAAGNTIYF	TGTGCCAGCAGTGAATTTCTGGGGGCGGCTGGAAACACCATATATTTT
-	TRBD1	18	TRBV9	TRBJ1-2	CASSDGVWDRGLGYGYTF	TGTGCCAGCAGCGATGGAGTCTGGGACAGGGGTTTGGGATATGGCTACACCTTC
-	-	15	TRBV9	TRBJ2-2	CASSVDSSSTGELFF	TGTGCCAGCAGCGTAGATTCATCGTCCACCGGGGAGCTGTTTTTT
few	-	19	TRBV21-1	TRBJ2-7	CASSKLSHSVSTLSYEQYF	TGTGCCAGCAGCAAATTGTCTCATAGCGTTTCGACACTTTCCTACGAGCAGTACTTC
-	-	15	TRBV4-1	TRBJ2-7	CASSHVKDASYEQYF	TGCGCCAGCAGCCACGTCAAGGACGCCTCCTACGAGCAGTACTTC
-	-	15	TRBV18	TRBJ1-5	CASSLGRTSNQPQHF	TGTGCCAGCTCGCTCGGACGGACTAGCAATCAGCCCCAGCATTTT
-	TRBD2	14	TRBV30	TRBJ2-5	CAWSPTSRQETQYF	TGTGCCTGGAGTCCGACTAGCAGACAAGAGACCCAGTACTTC
once	-	12	TRBV30	TRBJ1-2	CAWSDGLYGYTF	TGTGCCTGGAGTGACGGACTCTATGGCTACACCTTC
-	-	17	TRBV21-1	TRBJ2-6	CASSKGVRRSGANVLTF	TGTGCCAGCAGCAAAGGGGTGAGACGCTCTGGGGCCAACGTCCTGACTTTC
-	TRBD1	15	TRBV14	TRBJ1-3	CASSQNRGPGNTIYF	TGTGCCAGCAGCCAAAACAGGGGACCTGGAAACACCATATATTTT
-	TRBD1	13	TRBV16	TRBJ2-7	CASSQTDRGEQYF	TGTGCCAGCAGCCAAACGGACAGGGGCGAGCAGTACTTC
once	-	14	TRBV11-2	TRBJ2-5	CASRTVGGPETQYF	TGTGCCAGCAGGACAGTCGGAGGGCCGGAGACCCAGTACTTC
-	-	15	TRBV7-9	TRBJ2-1	CASSRLWSLYNEQFF	TGTGCCAGCAGCCGTTTGTGGAGCCTATACAATGAGCAGTTCTTC
few	-	12	TRBV6-5	TRBJ2-7	CASGGGSYEQYF	TGTGCCAGCGGTGGCGGCTCCTACGAGCAGTACTTC
-	TRBD2	14	TRBV11-3	TRBJ2-1	CASSLSGRVNEQFF	TGTGCCAGCAGCTTGAGCGGGAGGGTCAATGAGCAGTTCTTC
-	TRBD1	17	TRBV5-1	TRBJ2-6	CASSWLDRGAGANVLTF	TGCGCCAGCAGCTGGCTGGACAGGGGGGCTGGGGCCAACGTCCTGACTTTC
-	-	15	TRBV6-1	TRBJ2-7	CASSSAAGRSYEQYF	TGTGCCAGCAGCTCCGCCGCGGGACGTTCCTACGAGCAGTACTTC
once	TRBD2	16	TRBV28	TRBJ2-3	CASSLGRLAGDDTQYF	TGTGCCAGCAGTTTAGGACGACTAGCGGGAGATGATACGCAGTATTTT
-	-	14	TRBV9	TRBJ1-3	CASSVASSGNTIYF	TGTGCCAGCAGCGTAGCTAGCTCTGGAAACACCATATATTTT
-	-	12	TRBV5-1	TRBJ1-3	CASSLEGNTIYF	TGCGCCAGCAGCTTGGAAGGAAACACCATATATTTT
-	-	14	TRBV7-9	TRBJ2-7	CASSDGKGQYEQYF	TGTGCCAGCAGCGATGGGAAGGGCCAATACGAGCAGTACTTC
few	-	12	TRBV2	TRBJ1-2	CASSLIGYGYTF	TGTGCCAGCAGTCTTATCGGCTATGGCTACACCTTC
once	-	15	TRBV19	TRBJ2-1	CASSMGQGLVPEQFF	TGTGCCAGTAGTATGGGGCAGGGTCTTGTCCCTGAGCAGTTCTTC
-	-	15	TRBV9	TRBJ1-4	CASSAGGAGREKLFF	TGTGCCAGCAGCGCTGGGGGGGCGGGGCGTGAAAAACTGTTTTTT